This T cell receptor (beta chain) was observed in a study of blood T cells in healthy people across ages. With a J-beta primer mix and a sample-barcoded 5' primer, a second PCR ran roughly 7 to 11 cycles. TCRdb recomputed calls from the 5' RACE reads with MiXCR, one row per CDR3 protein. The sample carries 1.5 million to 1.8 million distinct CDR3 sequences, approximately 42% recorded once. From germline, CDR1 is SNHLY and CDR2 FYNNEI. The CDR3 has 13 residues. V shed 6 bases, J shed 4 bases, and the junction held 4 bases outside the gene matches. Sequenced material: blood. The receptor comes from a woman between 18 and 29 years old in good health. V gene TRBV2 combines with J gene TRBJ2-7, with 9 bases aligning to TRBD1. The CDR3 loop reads CASRLGQGYEQYF. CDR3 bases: TGTGCCAGCAGACTGGGACAGGGATACGAGCAGTACTTC.